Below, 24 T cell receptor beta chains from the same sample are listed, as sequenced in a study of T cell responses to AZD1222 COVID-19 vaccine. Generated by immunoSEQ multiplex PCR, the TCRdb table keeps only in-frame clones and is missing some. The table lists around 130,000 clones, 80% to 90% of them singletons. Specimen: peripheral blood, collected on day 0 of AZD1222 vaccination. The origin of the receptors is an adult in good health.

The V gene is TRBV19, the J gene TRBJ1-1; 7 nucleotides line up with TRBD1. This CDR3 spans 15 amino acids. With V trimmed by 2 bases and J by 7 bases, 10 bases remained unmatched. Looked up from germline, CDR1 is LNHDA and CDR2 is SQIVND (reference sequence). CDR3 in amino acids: CASSISRRGLGEAFF. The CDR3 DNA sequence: TGTGCCAGTAGTATATCCAGAAGGGGGCTAGGTGAAGCTTTCTTT.

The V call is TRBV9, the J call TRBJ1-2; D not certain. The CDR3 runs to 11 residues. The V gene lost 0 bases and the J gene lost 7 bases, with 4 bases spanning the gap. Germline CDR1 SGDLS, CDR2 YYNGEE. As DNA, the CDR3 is TGTGCCAGCAGCGTAGGACGTGGCTACACCTTC. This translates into CASSVGRGYTF.

The CDR3 region is CSVGGGTYEQYF. Here the CDR3 DNA reads TGCAGCGTTGGCGGGGGAACCTACGAGCAGTACTTC. This chain joins TRBV29-1 and TRBJ2-7, with TRBD2 matching over 7 bases. With V trimmed by 4 bases and J by 2 bases, 2 bases remained unmatched. The CDR3 extends over 12 amino acids. The germline V gene has CDR1 SQVTM and CDR2 ANQGSEA.

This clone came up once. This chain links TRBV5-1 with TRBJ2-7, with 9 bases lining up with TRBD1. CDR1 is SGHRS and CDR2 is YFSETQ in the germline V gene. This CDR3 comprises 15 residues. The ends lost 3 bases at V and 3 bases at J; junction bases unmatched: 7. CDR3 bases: TGCGCCAGCAGCTCCGACGGGACAGGGAGCTACGAGCAGTACTTC. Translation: CASSSDGTGSYEQYF. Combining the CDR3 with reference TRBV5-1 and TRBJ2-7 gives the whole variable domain KAGVTQTPRYLIKTRGQQVTLSCSPISGHRSVSWYQQTPGQGLQFLFEYFSETQRNKGNFPGRFSGRQFSNSRSEMNVSTLELGDSALYLCASSSDGTGSYEQYFGPGTRLTVT.

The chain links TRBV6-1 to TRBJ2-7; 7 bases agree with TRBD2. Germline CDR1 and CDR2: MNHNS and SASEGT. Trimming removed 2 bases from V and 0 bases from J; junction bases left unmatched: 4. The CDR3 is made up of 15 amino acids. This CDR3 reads CASSERGGSSYEQYF. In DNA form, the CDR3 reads TGTGCCAGCAGTGAACGTGGCGGGAGCTCCTACGAGCAGTACTTC.

The CDR3 loop reads CASSVSSIGELFF. CDR3 in DNA: TGTGCCAGCAGCGTTAGCTCGATCGGGGAGCTGTTTTTT. The chain employs TRBV6-2 or TRBV6-3 and TRBJ2-2; D is uncertain. CDR1 is MNHEY, CDR2 SVGEGT, per germline. V lost 6 bases to trimming and J lost 7 bases, with 12 bases between them. This CDR3 spans 13 amino acids.

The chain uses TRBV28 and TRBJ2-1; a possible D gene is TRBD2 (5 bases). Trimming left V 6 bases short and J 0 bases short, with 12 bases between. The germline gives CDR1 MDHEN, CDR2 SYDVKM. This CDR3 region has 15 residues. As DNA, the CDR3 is TGTGCCAGCAGAGCCGATGGGAGCTCCTACAATGAGCAGTTCTTC. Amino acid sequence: CASRADGSSYNEQFF.

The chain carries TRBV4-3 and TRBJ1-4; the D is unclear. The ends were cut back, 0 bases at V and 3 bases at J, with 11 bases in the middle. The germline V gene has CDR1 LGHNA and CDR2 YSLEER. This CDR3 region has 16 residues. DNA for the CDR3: TGCGCCAGCAGCCAAGATCGGAGACGGTCTAATGAAAAACTGTTTTTT. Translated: CASSQDRRRSNEKLFF.

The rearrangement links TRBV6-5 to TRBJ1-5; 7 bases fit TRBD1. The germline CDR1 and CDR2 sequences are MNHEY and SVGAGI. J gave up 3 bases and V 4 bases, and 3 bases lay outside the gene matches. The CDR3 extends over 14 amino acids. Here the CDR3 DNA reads TGTGCCAGCAGTTCGACAGGGCCCAATCAGCCCCAGCATTTT. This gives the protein CASSSTGPNQPQHF.

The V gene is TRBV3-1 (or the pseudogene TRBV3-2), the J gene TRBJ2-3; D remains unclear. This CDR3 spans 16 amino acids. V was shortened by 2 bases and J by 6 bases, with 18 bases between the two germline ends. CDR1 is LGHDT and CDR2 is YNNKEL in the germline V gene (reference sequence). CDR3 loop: CASSQFIGRLSDTQYF. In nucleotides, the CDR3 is TGTGCCAGCAGCCAATTTATTGGCAGGCTCTCCGATACGCAGTATTTT.

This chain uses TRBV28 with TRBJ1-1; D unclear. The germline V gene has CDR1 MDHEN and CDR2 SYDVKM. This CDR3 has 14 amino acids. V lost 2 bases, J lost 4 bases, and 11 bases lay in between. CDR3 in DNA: TGTGCCAGCAGTTTAACGGGCCCCAGCACTGAAGCTTTCTTT. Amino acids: CASSLTGPSTEAFF.

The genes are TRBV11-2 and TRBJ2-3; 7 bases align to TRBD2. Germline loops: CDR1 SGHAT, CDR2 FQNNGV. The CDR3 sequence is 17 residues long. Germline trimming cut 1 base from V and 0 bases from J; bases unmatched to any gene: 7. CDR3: CASSLGSRRGSTDTQYF. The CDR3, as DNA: TGTGCCAGCAGCTTAGGGTCAAGGCGGGGGAGCACAGATACGCAGTATTTT.

CDR3 sequence reads: CASAAGTEGEAFF. The CDR3 bases are TGTGCCAGCGCGGCCGGGACAGAGGGTGAAGCTTTCTTT. The chain joins TRBV18 to TRBJ1-1; TRBD1 matches 7 bases. CDR3 length: 13 amino acids. After removal of 8 bases from V and 7 bases from J, the junction contained 10 bases not matched to a gene. From germline, CDR1 is KGHSH and CDR2 LQKENI.

The CDR3: CASSHTGDLYEQYF. The DNA for the CDR3 is TGTGCCAGCAGCCATACAGGGGACCTCTACGAGCAGTACTTC. V is TRBV3-1 (or the pseudogene TRBV3-2) and J is TRBJ2-7; 7 positions agree with TRBD1. The CDR3 has 14 residues. V lost 3 bases and J lost 3; bases outside the gene matches: 5. Germline-derived CDR1 and CDR2 are LGHDT and YNNKEL (reference sequence).

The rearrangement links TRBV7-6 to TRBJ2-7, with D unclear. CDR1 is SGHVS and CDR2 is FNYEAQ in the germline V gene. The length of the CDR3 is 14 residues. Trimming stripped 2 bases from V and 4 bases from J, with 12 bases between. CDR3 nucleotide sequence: TGTGCCAGCAGCTTATCCCCTGCCGGATACGAGCAGTACTTC. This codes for CASSLSPAGYEQYF.

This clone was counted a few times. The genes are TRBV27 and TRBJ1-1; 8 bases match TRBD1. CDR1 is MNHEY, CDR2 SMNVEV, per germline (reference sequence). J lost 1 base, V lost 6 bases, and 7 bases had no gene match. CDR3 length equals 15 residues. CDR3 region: CASSRTGIPNTEAFF. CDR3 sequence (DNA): TGTGCCAGCAGCAGGACAGGGATACCGAACACTGAAGCTTTCTTT.

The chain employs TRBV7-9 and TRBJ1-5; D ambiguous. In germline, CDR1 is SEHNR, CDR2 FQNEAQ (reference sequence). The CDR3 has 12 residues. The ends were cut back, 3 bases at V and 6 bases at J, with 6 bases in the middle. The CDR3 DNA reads TGTGCCAGCAGCTTGAATACTCAGCCCCAGCATTTT. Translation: CASSLNTQPQHF.

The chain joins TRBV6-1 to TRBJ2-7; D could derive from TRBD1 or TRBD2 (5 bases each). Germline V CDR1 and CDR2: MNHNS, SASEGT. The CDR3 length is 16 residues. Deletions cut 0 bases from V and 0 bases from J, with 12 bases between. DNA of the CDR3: TGTGCCAGCAGTGAAGCCCCAGGGACGGCCTCCTACGAGCAGTACTTC. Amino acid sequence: CASSEAPGTASYEQYF.

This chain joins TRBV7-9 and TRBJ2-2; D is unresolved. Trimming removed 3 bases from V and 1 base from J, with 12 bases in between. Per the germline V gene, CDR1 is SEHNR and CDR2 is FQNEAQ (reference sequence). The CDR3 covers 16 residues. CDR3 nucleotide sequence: TGTGCCAGCAGCTTCCAACGGGCCCTGAACACCGGGGAGCTGTTTTTT. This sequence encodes CASSFQRALNTGELFF.

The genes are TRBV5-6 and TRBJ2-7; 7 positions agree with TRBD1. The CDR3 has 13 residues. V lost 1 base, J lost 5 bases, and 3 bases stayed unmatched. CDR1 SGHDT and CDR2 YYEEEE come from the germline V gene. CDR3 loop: CASSLNRGNEQYF. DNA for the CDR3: TGTGCCAGCAGCTTGAACAGGGGCAACGAGCAGTACTTC. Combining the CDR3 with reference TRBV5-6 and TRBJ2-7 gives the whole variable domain DAGVTQSPTHLIKTRGQQVTLRCSPKSGHDTVSWYQQALGQGPQFIFQYYEEEERQRGNFPDRFSGHQFPNYSSELNVNALLLGDSALYLCASSLNRGNEQYFGPGTRLTVT.

This CDR3 is CASSPPAQGSWVYEQYF. The DNA of the CDR3 is TGTGCCAGCAGCCCCCCCGCACAGGGCTCGTGGGTTTACGAGCAGTACTTC. This sequence joins TRBV28 and TRBJ2-7, with D tentatively TRBD1 (6 bases). V lost 6 bases to trimming and J lost 4 bases, with 25 bases between them. CDR3 length equals 17 residues. Per the germline V gene, CDR1 is MDHEN and CDR2 is SYDVKM.

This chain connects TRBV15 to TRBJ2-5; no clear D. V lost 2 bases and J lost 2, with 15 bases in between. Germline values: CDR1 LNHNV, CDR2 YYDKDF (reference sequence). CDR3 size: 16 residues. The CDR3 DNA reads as TGTGCCACCAGCAGAAGTGCGTTGGGCCAGCAAGAGACCCAGTACTTC. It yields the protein CATSRSALGQQETQYF.

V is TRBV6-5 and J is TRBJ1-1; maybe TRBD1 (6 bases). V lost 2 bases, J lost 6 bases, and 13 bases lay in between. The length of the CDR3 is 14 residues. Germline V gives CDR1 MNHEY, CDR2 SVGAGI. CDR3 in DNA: TGTGCCAGCAGTTACCCAGGGGCGCGGGCTGAAGCTTTCTTT. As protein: CASSYPGARAEAFF.

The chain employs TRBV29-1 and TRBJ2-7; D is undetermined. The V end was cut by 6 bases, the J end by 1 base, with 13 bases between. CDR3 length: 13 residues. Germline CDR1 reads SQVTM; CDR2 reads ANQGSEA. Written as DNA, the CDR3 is TGCAGCGTCCGTGGGCCTTTGTCCTACGAGCAGTACTTC. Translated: CSVRGPLSYEQYF.